Below, 9 T cell receptor delta chains from the same sample are listed, as sequenced in a study of γδ T cells in repeated Plasmodium falciparum infection. Vgamma9/Vdelta2+ and Vdelta2-negative gammadelta T cells were flow-sorted from PBMC for bulk sequencing. TCRdb redid clone calling on the multiplex PCR reads using CATT. The data hold over 45,000 delta-chain clones, with roughly 1.6% observed a single time. The source material was gamma-delta T cells from blood. The receptors shown here come from a pool of human donors (malaria-infected and uninfected, not separated).

On this clone: The translation of this DNA and the TCRdb protein of a much larger clone differ at residue 9, probably owing to a read error; the protein shown here is translated from the DNA. The chain uses TRDV1 and TRDJ1; D is possibly TRDD3 (6 bases). The J gene is absent in TCRdb and was assigned here via DNA matching to germline. This CDR3 comprises 19 residues. Germline V CDR1 and CDR2: TSWWSYY, QGS. The V and J ends lost 5 bases and 2 bases respectively, with 27 bases between them. CDR3 nucleotide sequence: TGTGCTCTTGGGTTCCGTAAGGGTTCCTGGGATATTAAGACCGATAAACTCATCTTT. Translating gives CALGFRKGSWDIKTDKLIF.

On this clone itself: Given a far larger clone just one base away, this is likely a sequencing read error. Different DNA sequences within this sample yield the same CDR3. The chain carries TRDV1 and TRDJ1; 8 bases line up with TRDD3. TCRdb supplies no J gene; here it was assigned by aligning the nucleotide sequence to germline. The CDR3 totals 17 residues. V trimming: 3 bases; J trimming: 9 bases; junction bases outside the gene matches: 18. Germline V CDR1 and CDR2: TSWWSYY, QGS. The CDR3 DNA reads as TGTGCTCTTGGGGATCATTCTTGTTACTGGGGGGTTCGGCAACTCATCTTT. Residues: CALGDHSCYWGVRQLIF.

Notes on this clone: TCRdb's protein, taken from a much larger clone, differs from this DNA's translation at residue 13, likely owing to a read error; the protein displayed comes from the DNA. The chain recombines TRDV3 with TRDJ1; no reliable D call. Looked up from germline, CDR1 is TVYSNPD and CDR2 is GDNSRS (reference sequence). This CDR3 contains 17 residues. In DNA form, the CDR3 reads TGTGCCTTTAAAGGACTGTGGAGGGGTGGGTACACCAATAAACTCATCTTT. Its translation is CAFKGLWRGGYTNKLIF.

In regard to this clone: TCRdb has a much larger clone's protein, which differs at residue 17 from the translation of this DNA, likely because of a read error; what is shown is the protein translated from the DNA. J is TRDJ1 and V is TRDV1; 8 bases align to TRDD3. As TCRdb names no J gene, one was assigned here on the basis of a DNA match to germline. Trimming at V came to 0 bases and at J to 0 bases, leaving 30 bases not matched to a gene. CDR3 length equals 25 residues. Germline CDR1 TSWWSYY, CDR2 QGS. CDR3 DNA sequence: TGTGCTCTTGGGGAACTAGTGAAACGCCTCACGAGTACTGGGGGTCTTACCGCTTACACCGATAAACTCATCTTT. This translates into CALGELVKRLTSTGGLTAYTDKLIF.

Of note for this clone: This DNA translates differently at residue 12 from the TCRdb protein, which is that of a much larger clone; a read error is likely, and the protein shown is the DNA's own translation. The chain combines TRDV1 with TRDJ1; possibly TRDD2 for D (6 bases). CDR1 TSWWSYY and CDR2 QGS come from the germline V gene. Trimming took 3 bases from V and 0 from J, leaving 23 bases between them. The CDR3 is 19 residues long. The CDR3 sequence: CALGDPGLPDRAYTDKLIF. DNA for the CDR3: TGTGCTCTTGGGGATCCCGGCCTTCCGGATAGGGCGTACACCGATAAACTCATCTTT.

Concerning this clone itself: For this DNA, TCRdb reports the protein of a much larger clone, which diverges at residue 10, most likely from a read error; the protein presented here is translated directly from the DNA. The CDR3 reads CALGELPGIRLIF. The CDR3 DNA sequence: TGTGCTCTTGGGGAACTTCCGGGGATAAGACTCATCTTT. The chain couples TRDV1 to TRDJ1; 7 nucleotides match TRDD3. Here the J gene came from matching the DNA to germline, since TCRdb omits it. Per the germline V gene, CDR1 is TSWWSYY and CDR2 is QGS. The CDR3 is made up of 13 amino acids. The junction had 5 bases not matched to a gene; V was cut back by 0 bases and J by 10 bases.

Concerning this clone itself: This DNA's translation differs at residue 5 from TCRdb's protein, which comes from a much larger clone; a read error is likely, and the protein shown is translated from the DNA. This chain joins TRDV1 and TRDJ1; possibly TRDD3 for D (6 bases). Trimming left V 4 bases short and J 6 bases short, with 24 bases between. The CDR3 runs to 17 residues. Germline V gene data show CDR1 as TSWWSYY and CDR2 as QGS. The CDR3 DNA reads TGTGCTCTTGGGGGAACTCTCCCATTGTACTGGGAGAATAAACTCATCTTT. This gives the protein CALGGTLPLYWENKLIF.

This clone was seen a handful of times. TCRdb's entry gives the protein of a much larger clone, which mismatches this DNA's translation at residue 14, likely from a read error; the protein reported here is translated from the DNA. This chain uses TRDV3 with TRDJ1; TRDD3 matches at 7 bases. CDR1 TVYSNPD and CDR2 GDNSRS come from the germline V gene (reference sequence). The CDR3 is 17 residues long. CDR3 amino acids: CALNGGTRYLFTDRLIF. The CDR3 coding sequence is TGTGCCTTAAATGGGGGAACCCGATACTTATTCACCGATAGACTCATCTTT.

This clone was observed a handful of times. The TCRdb protein comes from a much larger clone and disagrees with this DNA's translation at residue 8, likely due to a read error; the protein given here is derived from the DNA. The chain recombines TRDV3 with TRDJ1; possible D gene TRDD3, 6 bases. TCRdb lists no J gene, so it was determined here by aligning the DNA to germline. This CDR3 spans 16 amino acids. V was shortened by 4 bases and J by 3 bases, with 24 bases between the two germline ends. Germline V gives CDR1 TVYSNPD, CDR2 GDNSRS (reference sequence). CDR3 coding DNA: TGTGCCTCGGGGCCATACTGGGAGATACAACCCGATAAACTCATCTTT. Translation gives CASGPYWEIQPDKLIF.